This T cell receptor (beta chain) was found in a study of neurological immune-mediated disorders. This CDR3 contains 13 residues. The V end lost 4 bases, the J end lost 5 bases, and 12 bases lay between the germline ends. The V gene's germline CDR1 is ENHRY and CDR2 SYGVKD. Broader study findings: In HTLV-1-associated myelopathy, TCR clonal expansion was greatest, whereas multiple sclerosis had the least, falling below healthy controls.

Every sequencing run produced over 190 million TCR-beta sequences, and the sequences from any one run covered 15-18 subjects. TCRdb analysed the 5' RACE reads with MiXCR anew, one entry per CDR3 protein. The data show tens of thousands of distinct CDR3 sequences, about 3.8% seen once. This clonotype occurred many times. Its specificity is unknown. The TCR was taken from a man in his sixties with multiple sclerosis. The rearrangement joins TRBV10-3 to TRBJ2-7; possible D gene TRBD2, 6 bases. The sequenced sample consisted of PBMCs. CDR3 in amino acids: CAISGRRGHEQYF. The CDR3 DNA sequence: TGTGCCATCAGTGGCAGGCGGGGTCACGAGCAGTACTTC.